This T cell receptor beta chain was recovered during a study of T cells in tuberculosis. Study in general: The T cells targeted glucose monomycolate, a mycobacterial lipid, via CD1B. A South African cohort included IGRA-negative adolescents, latently infected IGRA-positive adolescents and adults with active tuberculosis. Blood was taken before or within 7 days of anti-tuberculosis therapy. Study findings and constraints: Active tuberculosis patients had shorter CDR3-alpha; the beta difference was nonsignificant.

Profiling relied on immunoSEQ multiplex PCR, and the TCRdb table lists in-frame clones only, not all of them. Of over 25,000 clones in the sample, about 92% were seen once. With respect to this clone: Its antigen is undetermined.

V was shortened by 9 bases and J by 3 bases, with 18 bases between the two germline ends. CDR1 MNHEY and CDR2 SVGAGI come from the germline V gene. The CDR3 totals 14 residues. The time point here: new active TB diagnosis, blood taken before or within 7 days of starting treatment. This chain joins TRBV6-5 and TRBJ2-7, with a weak D call TRBD1 (8 bases). The specimen comprised PBMCs, sampled at tuberculosis diagnosis. This clonotype originated in an adult with tuberculosis. Some clones in this sample may be carry-over from other donors' samples. The DNA for the CDR3 is TGTGCCAGAGAACCACAGGGGGACTACTACGAGCAGTACTTC. Translated, it gives CAREPQGDYYEQYF.